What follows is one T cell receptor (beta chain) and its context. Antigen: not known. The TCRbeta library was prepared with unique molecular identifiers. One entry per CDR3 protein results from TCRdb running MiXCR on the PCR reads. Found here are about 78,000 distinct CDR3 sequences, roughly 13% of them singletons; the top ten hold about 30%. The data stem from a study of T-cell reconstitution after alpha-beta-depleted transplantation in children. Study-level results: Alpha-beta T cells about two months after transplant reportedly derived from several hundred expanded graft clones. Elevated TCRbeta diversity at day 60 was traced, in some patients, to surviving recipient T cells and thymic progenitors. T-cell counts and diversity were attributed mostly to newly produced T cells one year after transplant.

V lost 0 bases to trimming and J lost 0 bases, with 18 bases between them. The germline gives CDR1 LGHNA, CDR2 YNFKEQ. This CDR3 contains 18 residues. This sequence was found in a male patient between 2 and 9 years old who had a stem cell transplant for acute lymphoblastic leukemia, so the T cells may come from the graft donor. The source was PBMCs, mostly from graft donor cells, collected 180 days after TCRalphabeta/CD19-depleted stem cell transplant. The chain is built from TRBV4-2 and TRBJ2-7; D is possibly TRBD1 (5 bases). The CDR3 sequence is CASSQDAWGTGDSYEQYF. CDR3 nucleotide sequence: TGTGCCAGCAGCCAAGATGCATGGGGTACAGGCGACTCCTACGAGCAGTACTTC.